This TCR beta chain originates from a study of blood T cell repertoires in COVID-19. Assay used: immunoSEQ multiplex PCR; TCRdb lists only in-frame clones, some missing. The sample records about 88,000 clones, approximately 91% being singletons. In germline, CDR1 is KGHDR, CDR2 SFDVKD. Trimming shortened V by 0 bases and J by 3 bases, and 11 bases separated the two germline ends. There are 17 residues in the CDR3. The clonotype comes from a man aged 60-69 years with acute or convalescent COVID-19. What was sequenced was peripheral blood. The rearrangement links TRBV24-1 to TRBJ2-6; possible D gene TRBD2, 6 bases. CDR3 in DNA: TGTGCCACCAGTGATTTGTCAGGGACTCTTGGGGCCAACGTCCTGACTTTC. This gives the protein CATSDLSGTLGANVLTF.